This T cell receptor (beta chain) was captured in a study of cytomegalovirus exposure and HLA in healthy donors. The germline V gene has CDR1 SGDLS and CDR2 YYNGEE. V lost 5 bases and J lost 5; bases outside the gene matches: 8. CDR3 length equals 15 residues. The PCR contained 60 Vbeta and 13 Jbeta primers. Repertoires were generated with immunoSEQ multiplex PCR, while TCRdb's copy carries only in-frame clones and drops some. The sample lists roughly 73,000 clones; 60% to 75% were seen once. The J gene is TRBJ2-5, the V gene TRBV9; TRBD2 matches at 11 bases. The receptor was isolated from a man between 65 and 79 years old in good health and CMV-seronegative. Sequencing used PBMCs. CDR3 DNA: TGTGCCAGCAGTGGTCCTAGCGGGAGGTTTGAGACCCAGTACTTC. It encodes CASSGPSGRFETQYF.